This TCR beta chain was sequenced in a study of T cells in Graves' hyperthyroidism and ophthalmopathy (dated by TCRdb to 2018 to 2020). Looking at the study overall: Peripheral blood samples were taken at the time of initial diagnosis, prior to any treatment. A discovery cohort of 95 to 100 patients, roughly 45 with Graves' ophthalmopathy and approximately 57 with stable Graves' hyperthyroidism, was used to find distinguishing TCR V-J signatures. Whether ophthalmopathy could be predicted prospectively was tested in an independent validation cohort made up of under 20 hyperthyroidism patients plus 17 patients who later progressed to ophthalmopathy. The 100 or so discovery patients were randomly split 7:3 into training and test sets. In about 6 Graves' hyperthyroidism patients, the study also compared T-cell repertoires from thyroid tissue with T-cell repertoires from blood. After blood sampling, hyperthyroidism patients were treated with methimazole at a starting dose of 30 mg daily, and ophthalmopathy patients were treated with high-dose intravenous methylprednisolone. The paper reports TCR Vbeta CDR3 sequencing of roughly 140 peripheral blood samples: approximately 41 ophthalmopathy, some 80 hyperthyroidism and around 17 progressor patients.

The full study reports these points: Most expanded thyroid clonotypes (frequency above 0.001) were also detected in blood, suggesting blood repertoires may reflect thyroid immune responses. During validation, the model predicted progression to ophthalmopathy a median of approximately 7 months ahead of onset, with around 71% sensitivity and roughly 72% specificity. In cross-validation, a model built on a 13 V-J signature told ophthalmopathy apart from stable hyperthyroidism with just under 90% sensitivity and roughly 82% specificity, and in testing the same model reached 80%/75%. No statistical method was used to fix the sample size in advance, and group allocation was not hidden from the investigators.

Graves' hyperthyroidism was defined as stable when no progression to ophthalmopathy occurred over 18 months of follow-up. Hyperthyroidism patients were newly diagnosed, with disease duration under 2 months, and aged 18 to 65 years. Any patient with an uncontrolled infection, another autoimmune disease, pregnancy or lactation was excluded. Diagnoses relied on clinical symptoms, serum thyroxine and TRAb, thyroid ultrasound and orbital computed tomography. Ficoll-Paque density gradient centrifugation was used to isolate PBMCs from 8.5 to 10 ml of fresh peripheral blood. Total RNA was extracted with Trizol reagent, and quality was checked on an Agilent 2100 Bioanalyzer. Details on this clonotype: Its specific antigen is unknown. No qualities accompany the bases; no much larger clone lies one base away.

TCR beta CDR3 regions were amplified from RNA transcripts. A first-round RT-PCR of the TCR CDR3 used the HTBI primer set with the Qiagen OneStep RT-PCR kit. A second multiplex PCR round built the libraries, followed by size selection and purification. Paired-end sequencing of the libraries was performed with 100 bp reads on an Illumina HiSeq2000. In the paper's pipeline: SOAPnuke was used to process the raw data, removing reads that contained adapters or uncalled bases, had a mean Phred below 15, or lacked an exact match to the constant primer or identifier. COPE v1.2.5 was used to merge the high-quality paired reads, and each unique nucleotide sequence was defined as a clonotype. MiTCR v1.1 was used to align the clonotypes against IMGT TRBV, TRBD and TRBJ reference segments. The analysis was restricted to V-J combinations with a frequency above 0.0001, which together covered over 99% of the repertoires. The TCS score was defined as the ratio of F50 (clonal expansion) to E x V (chaos), calculated using BLOSUM62-based TCRdist between CDR3 peptides within each V-J. Welch's t-statistics and random forest reduced around 520 V-J features to some 14, which were used in a naive Bayes classifier (R e1071). TCRdb cleaned the public reads at Q25 with fastp, built clones with MiXCR and kept in-frame beta chains. Here each entry gathers all rows of one CDR3 protein and keeps the most common genes and DNA. The authors' filters were not applied to this entry. Present in this sample are some 350,000 distinct CDR3 sequences, 25% of which were seen just once. The leading ten clones occupy more than 60% of the sample.

Ends trimmed: V by 1 base, J by 4 bases; bases unmatched to a gene: 18. Inclusive of the bounding cysteine and phenylalanine, the CDR3 is 19 residues long. Of the read, only the CDR3 DNA is kept; its 57 bases are in frame from base 1. The germline V gene gives CDR1 as SGHRS and CDR2 as YFSETQ. The source is a man in his fifties or sixties with Graves' hyperthyroidism. The chain is assembled from TRBV5-1 and TRBJ1-1; 8 junctional bases match TRBD1. Sequencing was performed on blood. The DNA sequence is as follows: TGCGCCAGCAGCTTGACCCCGCGGACAGGGATTTTGATAGGCACTGAAGCTTTCTTT. Translated, it reads CASSLTPRTGILIGTEAFF.